This T cell receptor (beta chain) was observed in a study of cytomegalovirus exposure and HLA in healthy donors. The study ran its PCR with 60 Vbeta and 13 Jbeta primers. Assay used: immunoSEQ multiplex PCR; TCRdb lists only in-frame clones, some missing. The table has roughly 130,000 clones, 75% to 90% seen once. This CDR3 has 13 amino acids. CDR1 and CDR2 (germline): SGHDN, FVKESK. The junction had 3 bases not matched to a gene; V was cut back by 4 bases and J by 7 bases. The receptor was isolated from a male donor in good health and CMV-seronegative. This chain uses TRBV14 with TRBJ2-1; 8 nucleotides agree with TRBD2. The sample taken for sequencing was PBMCs. CDR3 nucleotides: TGTGCCAGCAGCCTGGGACTAGAGAATGAGCAGTTCTTC. As protein: CASSLGLENEQFF.